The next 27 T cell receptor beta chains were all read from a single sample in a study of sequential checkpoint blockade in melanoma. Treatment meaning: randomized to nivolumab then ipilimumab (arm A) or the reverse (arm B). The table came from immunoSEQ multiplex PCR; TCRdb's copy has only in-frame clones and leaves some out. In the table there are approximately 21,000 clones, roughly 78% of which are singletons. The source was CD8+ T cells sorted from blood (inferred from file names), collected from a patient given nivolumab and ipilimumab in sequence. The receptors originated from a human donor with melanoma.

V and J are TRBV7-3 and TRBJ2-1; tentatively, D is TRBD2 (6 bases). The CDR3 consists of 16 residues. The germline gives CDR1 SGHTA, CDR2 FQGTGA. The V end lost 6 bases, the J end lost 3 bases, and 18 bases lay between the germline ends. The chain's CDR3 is CASSRVGGGNYNEQFF. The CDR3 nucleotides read TGTGCCAGCAGTCGGGTCGGGGGAGGAAACTACAATGAGCAGTTCTTC.

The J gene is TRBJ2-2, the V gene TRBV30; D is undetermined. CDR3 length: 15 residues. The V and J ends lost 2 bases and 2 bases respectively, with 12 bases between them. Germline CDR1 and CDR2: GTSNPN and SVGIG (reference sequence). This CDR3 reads CAWSQSVLNTGELFF. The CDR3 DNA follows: TGTGCCTGGAGTCAAAGCGTCTTAAACACCGGGGAGCTGTTTTTT.

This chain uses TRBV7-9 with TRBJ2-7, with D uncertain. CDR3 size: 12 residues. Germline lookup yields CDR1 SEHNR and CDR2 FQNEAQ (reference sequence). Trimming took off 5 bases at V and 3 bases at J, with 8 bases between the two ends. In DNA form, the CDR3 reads TGTGCCAGCAGCCCTGCCGGCTACGAGCAGTACTTC. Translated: CASSPAGYEQYF.

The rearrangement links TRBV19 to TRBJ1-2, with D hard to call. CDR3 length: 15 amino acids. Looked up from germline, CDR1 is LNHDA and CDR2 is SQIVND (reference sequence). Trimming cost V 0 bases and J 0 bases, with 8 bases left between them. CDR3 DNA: TGTGCCAGTAGTATAGATCACAGTTCTAACTATGGCTACACCTTC. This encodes CASSIDHSSNYGYTF.

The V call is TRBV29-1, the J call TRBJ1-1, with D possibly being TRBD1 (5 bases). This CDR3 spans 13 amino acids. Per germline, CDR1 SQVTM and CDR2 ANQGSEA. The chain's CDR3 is CSADSGGNTEAFF. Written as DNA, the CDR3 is TGCAGTGCTGACAGCGGGGGGAACACTGAAGCTTTCTTT.

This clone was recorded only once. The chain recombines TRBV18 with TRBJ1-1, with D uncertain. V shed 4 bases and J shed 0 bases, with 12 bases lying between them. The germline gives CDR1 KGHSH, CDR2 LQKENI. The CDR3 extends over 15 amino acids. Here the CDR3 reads CASSLGVGLNTEAFF. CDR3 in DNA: TGTGCCAGCTCACTCGGGGTGGGGTTGAACACTGAAGCTTTCTTT.

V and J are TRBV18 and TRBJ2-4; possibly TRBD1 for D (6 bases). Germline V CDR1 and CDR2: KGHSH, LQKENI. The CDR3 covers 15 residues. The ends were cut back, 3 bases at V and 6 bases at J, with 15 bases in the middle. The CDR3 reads CASSPDSAFPNIQYF. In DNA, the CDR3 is TGTGCCAGCTCACCGGACAGCGCCTTCCCAAACATTCAGTACTTC.

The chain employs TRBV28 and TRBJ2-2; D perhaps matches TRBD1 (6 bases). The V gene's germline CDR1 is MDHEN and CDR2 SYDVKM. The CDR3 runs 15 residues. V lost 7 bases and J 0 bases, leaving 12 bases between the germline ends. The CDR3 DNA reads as TGTGCCAGCAAACGGGACACCGCGAACACCGGGGAGCTGTTTTTT. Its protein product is CASKRDTANTGELFF. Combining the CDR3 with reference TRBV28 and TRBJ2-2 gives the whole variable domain DVKVTQSSRYLVKRTGEKVFLECVQDMDHENMFWYRQDPGLGLRLIYFSYDVKMKEKGDIPEGYSVSREKKERFSLILESASTNQTSMYLCASKRDTANTGELFFGEGSRLTVL.

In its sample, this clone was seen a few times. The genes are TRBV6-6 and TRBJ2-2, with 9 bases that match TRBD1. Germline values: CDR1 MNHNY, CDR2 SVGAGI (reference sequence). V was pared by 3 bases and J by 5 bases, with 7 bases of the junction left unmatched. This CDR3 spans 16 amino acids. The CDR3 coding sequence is TGTGCCAGCAGTTATTCTAACAGGGGGCGGACCGGGGAGCTGTTTTTT. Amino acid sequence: CASSYSNRGRTGELFF.

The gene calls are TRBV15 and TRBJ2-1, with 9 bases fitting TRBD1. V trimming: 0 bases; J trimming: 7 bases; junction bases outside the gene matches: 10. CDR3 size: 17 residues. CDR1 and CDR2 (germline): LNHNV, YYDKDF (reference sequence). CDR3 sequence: CATSRERGDRAKNEQFF. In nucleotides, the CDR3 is TGTGCCACCAGCAGAGAAAGAGGGGACAGGGCTAAAAATGAGCAGTTCTTC. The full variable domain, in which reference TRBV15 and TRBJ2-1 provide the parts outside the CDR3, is DAMVIQNPRYQVTQFGKPVTLSCSQTLNHNVMYWYQQKSSQAPKLLFHYYDKDFNNEADTPDNFQSRRPNTSFCFLDIRSPGLGDTAMYLCATSRERGDRAKNEQFFGPGTRLTVL.

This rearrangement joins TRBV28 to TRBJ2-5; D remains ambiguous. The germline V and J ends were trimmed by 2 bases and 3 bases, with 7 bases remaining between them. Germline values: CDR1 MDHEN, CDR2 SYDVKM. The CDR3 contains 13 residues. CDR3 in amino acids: CASSLPGEETQYF. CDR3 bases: TGTGCCAGCAGTTTACCGGGTGAAGAGACCCAGTACTTC.

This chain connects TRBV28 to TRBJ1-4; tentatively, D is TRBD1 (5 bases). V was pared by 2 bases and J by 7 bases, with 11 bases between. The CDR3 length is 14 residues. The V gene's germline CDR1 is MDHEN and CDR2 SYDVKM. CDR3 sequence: CASSLGTRGEKLFF. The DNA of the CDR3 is TGTGCCAGCAGTTTAGGGACTAGGGGTGAAAAACTGTTTTTT.

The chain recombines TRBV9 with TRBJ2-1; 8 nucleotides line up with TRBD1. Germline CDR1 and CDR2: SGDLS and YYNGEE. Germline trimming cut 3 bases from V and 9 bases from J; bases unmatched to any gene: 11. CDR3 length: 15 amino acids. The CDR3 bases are TGTGCCAGCAGCGGACAACCCGGACAGGGCGGTGAGCAGTTCTTC. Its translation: CASSGQPGQGGEQFF.

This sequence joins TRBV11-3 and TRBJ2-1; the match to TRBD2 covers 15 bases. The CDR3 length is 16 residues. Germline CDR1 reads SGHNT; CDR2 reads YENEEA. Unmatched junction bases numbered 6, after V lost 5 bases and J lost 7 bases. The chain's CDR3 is CASSPTGTSGRNEQFF. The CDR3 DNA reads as TGTGCCAGCAGCCCCACCGGGACTAGCGGGAGGAATGAGCAGTTCTTC.

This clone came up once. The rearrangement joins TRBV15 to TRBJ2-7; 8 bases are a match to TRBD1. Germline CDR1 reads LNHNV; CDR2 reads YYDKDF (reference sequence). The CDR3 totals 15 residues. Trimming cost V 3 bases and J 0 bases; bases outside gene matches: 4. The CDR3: CATSRTDRGSYEQYF. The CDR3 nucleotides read TGTGCCACCAGCAGGACAGACAGGGGCTCCTACGAGCAGTACTTC.

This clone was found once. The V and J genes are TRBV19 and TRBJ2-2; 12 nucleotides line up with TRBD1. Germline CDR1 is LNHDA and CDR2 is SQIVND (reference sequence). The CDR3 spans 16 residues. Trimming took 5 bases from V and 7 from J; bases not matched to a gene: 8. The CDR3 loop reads CASSPGDRGRVGELFF. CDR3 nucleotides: TGTGCCAGTAGTCCCGGGGACAGGGGGCGCGTCGGGGAGCTGTTTTTT.

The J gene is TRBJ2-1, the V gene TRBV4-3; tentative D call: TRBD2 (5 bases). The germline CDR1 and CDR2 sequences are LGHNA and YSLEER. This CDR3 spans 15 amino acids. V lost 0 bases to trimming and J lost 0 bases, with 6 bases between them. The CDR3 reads CASSQEEGSYNEQFF. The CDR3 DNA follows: TGCGCCAGCAGCCAAGAAGAGGGCTCCTACAATGAGCAGTTCTTC.

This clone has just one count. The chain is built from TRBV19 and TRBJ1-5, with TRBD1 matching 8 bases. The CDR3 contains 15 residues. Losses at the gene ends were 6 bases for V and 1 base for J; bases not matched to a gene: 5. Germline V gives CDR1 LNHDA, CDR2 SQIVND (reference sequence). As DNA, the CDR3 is TGTGCCAGTAGCCGACAGGGGACGAGCAATCAGCCCCAGCATTTT. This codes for CASSRQGTSNQPQHF.

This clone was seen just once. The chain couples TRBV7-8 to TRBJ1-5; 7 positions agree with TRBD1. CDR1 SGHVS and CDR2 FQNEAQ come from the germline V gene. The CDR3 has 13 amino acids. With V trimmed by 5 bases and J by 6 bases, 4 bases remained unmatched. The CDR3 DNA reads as TGTGCCAGCAGCCATGACAGGGCTCAGCCCCAGCATTTT. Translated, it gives CASSHDRAQPQHF.

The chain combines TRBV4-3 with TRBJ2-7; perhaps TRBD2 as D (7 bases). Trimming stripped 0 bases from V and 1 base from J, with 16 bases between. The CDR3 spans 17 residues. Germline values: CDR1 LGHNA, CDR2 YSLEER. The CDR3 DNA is TGCGCCAGCAGCCAAGAGGGGGGGGGCACAGGGTCCTACGAGCAGTACTTC. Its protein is CASSQEGGGTGSYEQYF.

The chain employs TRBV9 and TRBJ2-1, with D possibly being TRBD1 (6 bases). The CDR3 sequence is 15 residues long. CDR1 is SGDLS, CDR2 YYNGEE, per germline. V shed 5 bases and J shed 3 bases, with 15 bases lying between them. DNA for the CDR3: TGTGCCAGCAGTGACCGACAGGACCTCTACAATGAGCAGTTCTTC. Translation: CASSDRQDLYNEQFF.

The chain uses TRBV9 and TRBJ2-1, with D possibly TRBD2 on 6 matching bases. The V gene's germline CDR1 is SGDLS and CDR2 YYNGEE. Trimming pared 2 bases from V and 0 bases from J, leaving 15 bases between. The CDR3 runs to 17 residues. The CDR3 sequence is CASSVGDFESSYNEQFF. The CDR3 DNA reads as TGTGCCAGCAGCGTGGGGGACTTCGAGAGCTCCTACAATGAGCAGTTCTTC. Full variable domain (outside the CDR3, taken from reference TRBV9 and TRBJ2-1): DSGVTQTPKHLITATGQRVTLRCSPRSGDLSVYWYQQSLDQGLQFLIQYYNGEERAKGNILERFSAQQFPDLHSELNLSSLELGDSALYFCASSVGDFESSYNEQFFGPGTRLTVL.

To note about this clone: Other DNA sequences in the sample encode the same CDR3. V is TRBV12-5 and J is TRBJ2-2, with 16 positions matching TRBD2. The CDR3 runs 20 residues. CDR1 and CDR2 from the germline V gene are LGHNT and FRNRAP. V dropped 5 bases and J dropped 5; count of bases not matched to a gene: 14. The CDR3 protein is CASGPPGLAGGPELTGELFF. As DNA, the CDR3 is TGTGCTAGTGGTCCTCCGGGACTAGCGGGAGGGCCCGAGCTAACCGGGGAGCTGTTTTTT.

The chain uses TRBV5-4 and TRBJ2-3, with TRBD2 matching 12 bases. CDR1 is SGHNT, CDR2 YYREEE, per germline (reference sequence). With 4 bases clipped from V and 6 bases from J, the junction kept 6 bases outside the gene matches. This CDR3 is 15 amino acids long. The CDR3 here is CASSRGGTSGDTQYF. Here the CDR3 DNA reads TGTGCCAGCAGCCGAGGCGGGACTAGCGGGGATACGCAGTATTTT.

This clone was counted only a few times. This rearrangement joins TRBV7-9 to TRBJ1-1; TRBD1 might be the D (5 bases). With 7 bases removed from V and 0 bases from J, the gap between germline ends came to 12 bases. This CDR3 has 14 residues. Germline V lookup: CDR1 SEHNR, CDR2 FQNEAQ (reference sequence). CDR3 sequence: CASTRGGMNTEAFF. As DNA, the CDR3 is TGTGCCAGCACCCGGGGGGGGATGAACACTGAAGCTTTCTTT. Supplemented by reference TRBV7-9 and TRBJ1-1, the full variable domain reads DTGVSQNPRHKITKRGQNVTFRCDPISEHNRLYWYRQTLGQGPEFLTYFQNEAQLEKSRLLSDRFSAERPKGSFSTLEIQRTEQGDSAMYLCASTRGGMNTEAFFGQGTRLTVV.

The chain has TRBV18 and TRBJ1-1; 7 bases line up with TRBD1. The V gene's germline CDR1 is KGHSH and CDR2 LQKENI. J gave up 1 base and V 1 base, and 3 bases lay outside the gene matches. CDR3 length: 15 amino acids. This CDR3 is CASSPRDRENTEAFF. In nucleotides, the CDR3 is TGTGCCAGCTCACCACGGGACAGAGAGAACACTGAAGCTTTCTTT.

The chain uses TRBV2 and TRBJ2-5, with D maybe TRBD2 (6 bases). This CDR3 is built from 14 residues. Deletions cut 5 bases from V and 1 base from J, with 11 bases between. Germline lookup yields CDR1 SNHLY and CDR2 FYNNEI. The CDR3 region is CASSKGLTQETQYF. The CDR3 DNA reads TGTGCCAGCAGTAAAGGACTAACCCAAGAGACCCAGTACTTC.